Below are 32 T cell receptor beta chains sequenced from a single sample in a study of Graves' ophthalmopathy and Graves' hyperthyroidism. Amplification of the TCR beta CDR3 regions used RNA transcripts (as template). The library came from an HTBI-primed first-round RT-PCR and a second-round multiplex PCR. One entry per CDR3 protein results from TCRdb running MiXCR on the multiplex PCR reads. In the table there are a few hundred thousand distinct CDR3 sequences, roughly 39% of which are singletons. Sequencing was performed on peripheral blood or thyroid tissue (not recorded which). The source is an adult man with Graves' hyperthyroidism.

This clonotype has only a few counts. J is TRBJ2-3 and V is TRBV24-1; no reliable D call. Looked up from germline, CDR1 is KGHDR and CDR2 is SFDVKD. This CDR3 is built from 16 residues. Between the trimmed V and J ends, which lost 5 bases and 2 bases, there was a span of 16 bases. CDR3 nucleotide sequence: TGTGCCACCAGTGCTTCTTCCACCCCCTCCACAGATACGCAGTATTTT. As protein: CATSASSTPSTDTQYF.

The rearrangement links TRBV28 to TRBJ2-6; TRBD1 might be the D (6 bases). Trimming shortened V by 5 bases and J by 0 bases, and 17 bases separated the two germline ends. The CDR3 runs to 18 residues. Germline-derived CDR1 and CDR2 are MDHEN and SYDVKM. The CDR3 reads CASSPSGTRVSGANVLTF. The CDR3 DNA reads TGTGCCAGCAGTCCCTCCGGGACAAGGGTCTCTGGGGCCAACGTCCTGACTTTC.

Concerning this clonotype itself: A junction boundary mismatches the germline segment, possibly from a read error. The rearrangement joins TRBV5-5 to TRBJ1-4, with D unclear. CDR1 and CDR2 from the germline V gene are SGHKS and YYEKEE (reference sequence). CDR3 length equals 12 residues. For the CDR3, the DNA is TGTGCCAGCAGCTCTGATAATGAAAAACTGGTTTTT. Translating gives CASSSDNEKLVF.

The chain is built from TRBV2 and TRBJ2-7, with a tentative D call TRBD2 (6 bases). The germline CDR1 and CDR2 sequences are SNHLY and FYNNEI. The CDR3 contains 15 residues. Trimming removed 5 bases at V and 4 bases at J, with 18 bases between. The CDR3 DNA sequence: TGTGCCAGCAGTTTATCGGCGGGAACCTTATACGAGCAGTACTTC. Translation: CASSLSAGTLYEQYF. The full variable domain, in which reference TRBV2 and TRBJ2-7 provide the parts outside the CDR3, is EPEVTQTPSHQVTQMGQEVILRCVPISNHLYFYWYRQILGQKVEFLVSFYNNEISEKSEIFDDQFSVERPDGSNFTLKIRSTKLEDSAMYFCASSLSAGTLYEQYFGPGTRLTVT.

The table lists this clonotype with many counts. This sequence joins TRBV5-1 and TRBJ2-2; possible D gene TRBD2, 6 bases. The CDR3 is 16 residues long. CDR1 and CDR2 (germline): SGHRS, YFSETQ. V gave up 1 base and J gave up 0 bases, with 10 bases separating them. The CDR3 here is CASSLPGDSNTGELFF. Here the CDR3 DNA reads TGCGCCAGCAGCTTGCCGGGGGATTCGAACACCGGGGAGCTGTTTTTT.

The sample holds many counts of this clonotype. The rearrangement uses TRBV5-4 and TRBJ1-2; no definite D call. The CDR3 spans 13 residues. Trimming shortened V by 4 bases and J by 4 bases, and 11 bases separated the two germline ends. Germline values: CDR1 SGHNT, CDR2 YYREEE (reference sequence). CDR3 in DNA: TGTGCCAGCAGCCTGTATTCAACCTATGGCTACACCTTC. Translated: CASSLYSTYGYTF.

This clonotype was seen many times. DNA of the CDR3: TGTGCCAGCAGTTACTCCGCGGGAAACGAGCAGTACTTC. This translates into CASSYSAGNEQYF. The J gene is TRBJ2-7, the V gene TRBV6-5, with a weak D call TRBD2 (6 bases). CDR1 is MNHEY, CDR2 SVGAGI, per germline. The CDR3 is 13 residues long. V gave up 0 bases and J gave up 5 bases, with 8 bases separating them.

On this clonotype: A read error is likely, as this CDR3 ends without the conserved phenylalanine or tryptophan. It is unclear where the CDR3 begins or ends on the DNA, so no DNA is shown, and the CDR3 is as TCRdb lists it. The rearrangement joins TRBV7-9 to TRBJ1-2. 8 amino acids form the CDR3, both terminal residues included. Germline V CDR1 and CDR2: SEHNR, FQNEAQ (reference sequence). Here the CDR3 reads CASSLWPA.

The CDR3 protein is CSARIRQGYGYTF. In DNA form, the CDR3 reads TGCAGTGCTAGGATCCGACAGGGCTATGGCTACACCTTC. The chain recombines TRBV20-1 with TRBJ1-2, with 7 bases identical to TRBD1. The germline V gene encodes CDR1 DFQATT and CDR2 SNEGSKA (reference sequence). CDR3 length equals 13 residues. The V and J ends lost 3 bases and 4 bases, in that order; junction bases with no gene match: 5.

The table lists this clonotype with many counts. CDR3 bases: TGTGCCAGCAGCTGGCAGCGGGGATACGAGCAGTACTTC. Encoded protein: CASSWQRGYEQYF. The chain employs TRBV5-6 and TRBJ2-7; 7 positions agree with TRBD2. Germline values: CDR1 SGHDT, CDR2 YYEEEE. V dropped 3 bases and J dropped 4; count of bases not matched to a gene: 4. The CDR3 has 13 residues.

The table lists this clonotype with many counts. This chain uses TRBV2 with TRBJ2-7, with a weak D call TRBD1 (6 bases). Germline V gene sequence: CDR1 SNHLY, CDR2 FYNNEI. The CDR3 loop spans 14 amino acids. V lost 6 bases, J lost 2 bases, and 14 bases lay in between. The CDR3 region is CASSRDMRTYEQYF. The DNA for the CDR3 is TGTGCCAGCAGCCGGGACATGAGGACCTACGAGCAGTACTTC.

This clonotype was detected ten times or more. V and J are TRBV12-3 or TRBV12-4 and TRBJ2-5; perhaps TRBD1 as D (5 bases). Between the trimmed V and J ends, which lost 7 bases and 3 bases, there was a span of 12 bases. CDR3 length equals 13 residues. CDR3 coding DNA: TGTGCCAGCACCCAGGACACGAAAGAGACCCAGTACTTC. This translates into CASTQDTKETQYF.

V and J are TRBV6-5 and TRBJ2-7; 8 bases line up with TRBD1. This CDR3 comprises 14 residues. The J segment lost 3 bases and the V segment lost 6 bases, leaving 7 bases of the junction unmatched. The germline gives CDR1 MNHEY, CDR2 SVGAGI. This chain's CDR3 is CASRLKQGDYEQYF. DNA for the CDR3: TGTGCCAGCAGGCTAAAACAGGGGGACTACGAGCAGTACTTC.

The chain is built from TRBV29-1 and TRBJ2-5, with no clear D. From germline, CDR1 is SQVTM and CDR2 ANQGSEA. The CDR3 runs 12 residues. V was trimmed by 3 bases and J by 2 bases, leaving 7 bases between them. CDR3 bases: TGCAGCGTTGAGGCAGTACAAGAGACCCAGTACTTC. This encodes CSVEAVQETQYF.

This clonotype was seen at least ten times. This chain links TRBV2 with TRBJ1-4; no clear D gene. Germline CDR1 and CDR2: SNHLY and FYNNEI. This CDR3 has 11 amino acids. V shed 9 bases and J shed 5 bases, with 7 bases lying between them. DNA for the CDR3: TGTGCCAGTGCGCTGAATGAAAAACTGTTTTTT. This gives the protein CASALNEKLFF. The full variable domain, rest sourced from reference TRBV2 and TRBJ1-4, is EPEVTQTPSHQVTQMGQEVILRCVPISNHLYFYWYRQILGQKVEFLVSFYNNEISEKSEIFDDQFSVERPDGSNFTLKIRSTKLEDSAMYFCASALNEKLFFGSGTQLSVL.

This clonotype has a count of ten or more. V is TRBV28 and J is TRBJ1-1; D remains ambiguous. V shed 4 bases and J shed 0 bases, with 6 bases lying between them. This CDR3 has 13 amino acids. Looked up from germline, CDR1 is MDHEN and CDR2 is SYDVKM. The CDR3 bases are TGTGCCAGCAGTTCGGTCATGAACACTGAAGCTTTCTTT. As protein: CASSSVMNTEAFF.

The chain is built from TRBV28 and TRBJ1-1; a possible D gene is TRBD1 (5 bases). CDR1 and CDR2 from the germline V gene are MDHEN and SYDVKM. This CDR3 has 14 residues. Trimming took 6 bases from V and 0 from J, leaving 11 bases between them. CDR3 sequence (DNA): TGTGCCAGCAGCAGGGCGCCCTTGAACACTGAAGCTTTCTTT. It translates to CASSRAPLNTEAFF.

This clonotype was seen many times. The V call is TRBV12-3 or TRBV12-4, the J call TRBJ2-5; weak D call: TRBD2 (6 bases). V was cut by 4 bases and J by 3 bases, with 9 bases left in between. The CDR3 has 13 amino acids. This CDR3 reads CASSWRGKETQYF. The DNA of the CDR3 is TGTGCCAGCAGTTGGCGGGGTAAAGAGACCCAGTACTTC.

This clonotype was counted between two and nine times. J is TRBJ2-3 and V is TRBV7-8; no clear D. The V and J ends lost 1 base and 1 base respectively, with 3 bases between them. The CDR3 length is 13 residues. From germline, CDR1 is SGHVS and CDR2 FQNEAQ. CDR3 residues: CASSLEGTDTQYF. The CDR3 DNA sequence: TGTGCCAGCAGCTTAGAGGGCACAGATACGCAGTATTTT. Complete variable domain (other parts from reference TRBV7-8 and TRBJ2-3): GAGVSQSPRYKVAKRGQDVALRCDPISGHVSLFWYQQALGQGPEFLTYFQNEAQLDKSGLPSDRFFAERPEGSVSTLKIQRTQQEDSAVYLCASSLEGTDTQYFGPGTRLTVL.

This clonotype was seen ten or more times. CDR3 in amino acids: CASSGVQVMNTGELFF. In DNA form, the CDR3 reads TGCGCCAGCAGTGGAGTACAGGTGATGAACACCGGGGAGCTGTTTTTT. V and J are TRBV10-1 and TRBJ2-2; a weak D match, TRBD1 (5 bases). This CDR3 has 16 residues. Trimming shortened V by 4 bases and J by 1 base, and 13 bases separated the two germline ends. The germline gives CDR1 WNHNN, CDR2 SYGVQD (reference sequence).

The V and J genes are TRBV20-1 and TRBJ2-5; TRBD1 aligns across 10 bases. V trimming: 6 bases; J trimming: 2 bases; junction bases outside the gene matches: 12. Germline assignment: CDR1 DFQATT and CDR2 SNEGSKA (reference sequence). The CDR3 totals 16 residues. The DNA of the CDR3 is TGCAGTGCAAGGGACAGGGGCCGGCGTTTTCAAGAGACCCAGTACTTC. The encoded protein is CSARDRGRRFQETQYF.

This clonotype was picked up many times. V usage is TRBV19 and J usage is TRBJ1-5; 9 positions match TRBD1. This CDR3 is 15 amino acids long. CDR1 and CDR2 (germline): LNHDA, SQIVND (reference sequence). With 4 bases clipped from V and 7 bases from J, the junction kept 8 bases outside the gene matches. The CDR3 loop reads CASSRDREAGQPQHF. CDR3 nucleotide sequence: TGTGCCAGTAGTAGGGACAGGGAGGCTGGGCAGCCCCAGCATTTT.

This clonotype was seen at least ten times. The rearrangement uses TRBV6-1 and TRBJ1-1; unclear D gene. The CDR3 is 16 residues long. CDR1 is MNHNS, CDR2 SASEGT, per germline. V was pared by 0 bases and J by 1 base, with 12 bases between. The CDR3 sequence: CASSEAGVGRNTEAFF. For the CDR3, the DNA is TGTGCCAGCAGTGAAGCGGGAGTAGGGAGGAACACTGAAGCTTTCTTT.

Comments on this clonotype: Relative to the germline gene, one junction end is altered; a read error may explain this. The chain has TRBV6-5 and TRBJ2-7; 12 bases fit TRBD2. Germline CDR1 is MNHEY and CDR2 is SVGAGI. This CDR3 contains 12 residues. The CDR3 protein is CASGTGLAGLTF. The DNA of the CDR3 is TGTGCCAGCGGTACCGGACTAGCGGGACTTACCTTC.

The chain recombines TRBV7-8 with TRBJ2-2; D gene ambiguous. The V end lost 0 bases, the J end lost 2 bases, and 10 bases lay between the germline ends. Germline V gene sequence: CDR1 SGHVS, CDR2 FQNEAQ. This CDR3 spans 16 amino acids. In nucleotides, the CDR3 is TGTGCCAGCAGCTTAGCTTTCGGCGAAAACACCGGGGAGCTGTTTTTT. Translated, it gives CASSLAFGENTGELFF. Combining the CDR3 with reference TRBV7-8 and TRBJ2-2 gives the whole variable domain GAGVSQSPRYKVAKRGQDVALRCDPISGHVSLFWYQQALGQGPEFLTYFQNEAQLDKSGLPSDRFFAERPEGSVSTLKIQRTQQEDSAVYLCASSLAFGENTGELFFGEGSRLTVL.

This clonotype was seen a handful of times. The V and J genes are TRBV4-2 and TRBJ1-3; 7 bases are a match to TRBD1. This CDR3 contains 17 residues. V trimming: 0 bases; J trimming: 4 bases; junction bases outside the gene matches: 9. CDR1 is LGHNA, CDR2 YNFKEQ, per germline. CDR3 sequence reads: CASSQDLGRGGGNTIYF. CDR3 DNA: TGTGCCAGCAGCCAAGATCTGGGCAGGGGGGGAGGAAACACCATATATTTT.

As DNA, the CDR3 is TGTGCCAGCTCACGAAGTGGGCCAGAGAACTATGGCTACACCTTC. It translates to CASSRSGPENYGYTF. V usage is TRBV18 and J usage is TRBJ1-2; D is ambiguous. CDR3 length: 15 residues. From germline, CDR1 is KGHSH and CDR2 LQKENI. Between the trimmed V and J ends, which lost 4 bases and 2 bases, there was a span of 14 bases.

The CDR3 DNA follows: TGTGCCAGCAGCTTAAGTCTAGCGGGGTACAATGAGCAGTTCTTC. It is translated as CASSLSLAGYNEQFF. This chain links TRBV2 with TRBJ2-7, with 9 bases lining up with TRBD2. The DNA matches TRBJ2-1 better at its end, which makes the J call doubtful. In germline, CDR1 is SNHLY, CDR2 FYNNEI. The CDR3 is 15 amino acids.

There are many counts of this clonotype. This chain links TRBV5-8 with TRBJ2-7, with TRBD1 identical over 9 bases. Germline CDR1 and CDR2: SGHTS and YDEGEE. With 4 bases clipped from V and 3 bases from J, the junction kept 5 bases outside the gene matches. This CDR3 is built from 14 residues. CDR3 in DNA: TGTGCCAGCAGCCAAGGACAGGGGAACTACGAGCAGTACTTC. It specifies CASSQGQGNYEQYF.

This clonotype turned up a few times. This chain uses TRBV5-1 with TRBJ2-1, with TRBD2 matching over 11 bases. Germline V gene lookup returns CDR1 SGHRS and CDR2 YFSETQ. V trimming: 4 bases; J trimming: 7 bases; junction bases outside the gene matches: 10. The CDR3 spans 16 residues. CDR3 DNA: TGCGCCAGCAGCCCCCAACTAGCGGGAGATGGTAATGAGCAGTTCTTC. It is translated as CASSPQLAGDGNEQFF.

This clonotype occurred many times. This chain uses TRBV6-5 with TRBJ2-7, with D unclear. Deletions cut 2 bases from V and 5 bases from J, with 10 bases between. The CDR3 loop spans 13 amino acids. The germline gives CDR1 MNHEY, CDR2 SVGAGI. The CDR3 reads CASSYGGVDEQYF. In DNA form, the CDR3 reads TGTGCCAGCAGTTACGGTGGGGTCGACGAGCAGTACTTC.

This clonotype was found a few times. The V call is TRBV6-5, the J call TRBJ1-4; D possibly corresponds to TRBD1 (6 bases). This CDR3 region has 15 residues. V lost 1 base and J 3 bases, leaving 9 bases between the germline ends. CDR1 and CDR2 from the germline V gene are MNHEY and SVGAGI. The CDR3 protein is CASSYLGGSNEKLFF. The CDR3 bases are TGTGCCAGCAGTTACTTGGGGGGCTCTAATGAAAAACTGTTTTTT.